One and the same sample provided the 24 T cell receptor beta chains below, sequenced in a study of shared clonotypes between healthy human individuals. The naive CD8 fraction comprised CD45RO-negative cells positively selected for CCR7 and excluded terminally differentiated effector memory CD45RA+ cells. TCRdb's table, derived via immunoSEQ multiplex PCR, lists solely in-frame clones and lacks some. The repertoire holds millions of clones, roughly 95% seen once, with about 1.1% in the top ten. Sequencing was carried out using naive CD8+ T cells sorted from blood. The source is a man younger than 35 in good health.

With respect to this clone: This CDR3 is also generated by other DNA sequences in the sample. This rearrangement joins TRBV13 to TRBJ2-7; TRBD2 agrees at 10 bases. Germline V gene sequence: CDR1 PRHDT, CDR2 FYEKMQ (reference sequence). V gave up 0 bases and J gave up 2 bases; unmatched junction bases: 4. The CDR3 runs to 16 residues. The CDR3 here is CASSLGSSGGTYEQYF. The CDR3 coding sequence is TGTGCCAGCAGCTTAGGCTCTAGCGGGGGTACCTACGAGCAGTACTTC. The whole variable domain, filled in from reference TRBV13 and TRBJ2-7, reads AAGVIQSPRHLIKEKRETATLKCYPIPRHDTVYWYQQGPGQDPQFLISFYEKMQSDKGSIPDRFSAQQFSDYHSELNMSSLELGDSALYFCASSLGSSGGTYEQYFGPGTRLTVT.

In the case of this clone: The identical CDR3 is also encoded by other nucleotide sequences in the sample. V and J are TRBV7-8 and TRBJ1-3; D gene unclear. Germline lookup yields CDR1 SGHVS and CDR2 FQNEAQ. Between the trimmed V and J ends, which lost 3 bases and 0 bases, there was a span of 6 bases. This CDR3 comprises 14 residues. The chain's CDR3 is CASSLAGSGNTIYF. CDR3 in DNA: TGTGCCAGCAGCTTGGCAGGCTCTGGAAACACCATATATTTT.

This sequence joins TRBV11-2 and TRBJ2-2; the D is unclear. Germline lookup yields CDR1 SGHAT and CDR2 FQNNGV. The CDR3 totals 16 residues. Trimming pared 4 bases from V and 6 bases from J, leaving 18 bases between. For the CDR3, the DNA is TGTGCCAGCAGCTCCGTGGAAGCCGCCATCCCCGGGGAGCTGTTTTTT. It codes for CASSSVEAAIPGELFF. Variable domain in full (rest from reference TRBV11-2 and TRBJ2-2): EAGVAQSPRYKIIEKRQSVAFWCNPISGHATLYWYQQILGQGPKLLIQFQNNGVVDDSQLPKDRFSAERLKGVDSTLKIQPAKLEDSAVYLCASSSVEAAIPGELFFGEGSRLTVL.

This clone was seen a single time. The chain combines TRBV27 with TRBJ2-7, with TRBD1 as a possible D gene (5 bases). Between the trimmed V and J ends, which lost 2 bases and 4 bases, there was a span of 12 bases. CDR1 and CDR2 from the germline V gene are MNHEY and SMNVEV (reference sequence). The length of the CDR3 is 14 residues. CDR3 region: CASSLEGVGYEQYF. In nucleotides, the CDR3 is TGTGCCAGCAGTTTAGAAGGGGTCGGTTACGAGCAGTACTTC.

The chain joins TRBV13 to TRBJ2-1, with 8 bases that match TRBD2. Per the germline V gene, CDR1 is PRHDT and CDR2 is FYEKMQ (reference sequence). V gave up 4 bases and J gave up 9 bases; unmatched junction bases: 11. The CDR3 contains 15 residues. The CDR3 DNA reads TGTGCCAGCAGCTCACCGGGACTAGGAGTCAGTGAGCAGTTCTTC. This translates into CASSSPGLGVSEQFF.

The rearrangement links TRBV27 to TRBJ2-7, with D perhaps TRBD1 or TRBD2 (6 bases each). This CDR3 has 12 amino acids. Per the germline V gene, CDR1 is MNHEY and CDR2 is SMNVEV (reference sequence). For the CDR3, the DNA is TGTGCGACAGGCCCCGGGGGCTACGAGCAGTACTTC. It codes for CATGPGGYEQYF.

The CDR3 protein is CASRWTISYNEQFF. In DNA, the CDR3 is TGTGCCAGCAGATGGACTATCTCCTACAATGAGCAGTTCTTC. The chain recombines TRBV6-5 with TRBJ2-1; D might be TRBD2 (6 bases). The CDR3 has 14 amino acids. The germline gives CDR1 MNHEY, CDR2 SVGAGI. V lost 6 bases and J lost 0, with 9 bases in between.

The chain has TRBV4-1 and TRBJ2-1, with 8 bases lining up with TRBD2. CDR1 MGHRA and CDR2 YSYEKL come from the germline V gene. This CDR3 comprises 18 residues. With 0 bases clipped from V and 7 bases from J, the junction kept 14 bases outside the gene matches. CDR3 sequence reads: CASSQEGVAGLLGNEQFF. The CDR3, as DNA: TGCGCCAGCAGCCAAGAAGGGGTAGCGGGACTCCTTGGGAATGAGCAGTTCTTC.

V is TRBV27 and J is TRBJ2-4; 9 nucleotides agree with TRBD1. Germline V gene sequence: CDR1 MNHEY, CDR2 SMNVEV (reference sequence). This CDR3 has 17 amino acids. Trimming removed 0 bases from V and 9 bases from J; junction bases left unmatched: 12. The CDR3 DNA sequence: TGTGCCAGCAGTTTATCGAGCGGGACAGGGTGGCATAGCATTCAGTACTTC. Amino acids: CASSLSSGTGWHSIQYF.

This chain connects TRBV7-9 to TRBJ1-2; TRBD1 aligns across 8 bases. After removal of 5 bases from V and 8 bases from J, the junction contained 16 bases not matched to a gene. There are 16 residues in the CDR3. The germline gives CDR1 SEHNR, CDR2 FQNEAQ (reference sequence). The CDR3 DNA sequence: TGTGCCAGCAGCGCCTCGACAGGGGTGGCCCTTTGGGGCTACACCTTC. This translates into CASSASTGVALWGYTF.

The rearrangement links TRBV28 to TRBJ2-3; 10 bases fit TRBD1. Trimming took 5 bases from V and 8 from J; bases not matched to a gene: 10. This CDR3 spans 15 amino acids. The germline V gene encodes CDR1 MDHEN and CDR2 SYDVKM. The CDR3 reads CASSPGTGDPGTQYF. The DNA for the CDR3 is TGTGCCAGCAGTCCCGGGACAGGGGACCCCGGTACGCAGTATTTT.

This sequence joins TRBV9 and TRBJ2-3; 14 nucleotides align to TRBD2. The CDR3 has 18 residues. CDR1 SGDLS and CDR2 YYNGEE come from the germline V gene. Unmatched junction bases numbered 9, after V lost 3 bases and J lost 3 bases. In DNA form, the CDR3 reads TGTGCCAGCAGCGCCTTTGGGACTAGCGGGAGAGGTACAGATACGCAGTATTTT. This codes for CASSAFGTSGRGTDTQYF.

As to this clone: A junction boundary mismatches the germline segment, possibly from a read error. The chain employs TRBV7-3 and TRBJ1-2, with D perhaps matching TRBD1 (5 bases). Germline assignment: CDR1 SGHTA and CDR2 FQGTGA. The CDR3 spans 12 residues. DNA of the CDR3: TGTGCCGGCAGCTTAAACGGGGGAGGCTACACCTTC. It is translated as CAGSLNGGGYTF.

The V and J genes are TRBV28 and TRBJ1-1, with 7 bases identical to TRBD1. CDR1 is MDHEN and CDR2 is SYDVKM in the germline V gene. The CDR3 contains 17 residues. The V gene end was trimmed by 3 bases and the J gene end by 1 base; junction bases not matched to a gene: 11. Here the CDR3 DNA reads TGTGCCAGCAGTTTTTGGGAGGTGAGGGGGCCGAACACTGAAGCTTTCTTT. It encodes CASSFWEVRGPNTEAFF.

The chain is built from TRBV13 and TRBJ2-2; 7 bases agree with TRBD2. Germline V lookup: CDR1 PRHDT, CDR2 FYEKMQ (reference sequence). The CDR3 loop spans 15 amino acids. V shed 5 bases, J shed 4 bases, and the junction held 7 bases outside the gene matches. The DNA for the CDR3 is TGTGCCAGCAGCAATTCTAGCGGAGTCACCGGGGAGCTGTTTTTT. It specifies CASSNSSGVTGELFF.

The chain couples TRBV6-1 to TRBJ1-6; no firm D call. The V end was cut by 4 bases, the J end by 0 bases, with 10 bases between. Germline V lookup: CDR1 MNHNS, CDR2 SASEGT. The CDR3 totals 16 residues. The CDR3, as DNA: TGTGCCAGCAGTGGGCAGTGGAGCTCCTATAATTCACCCCTCCACTTT. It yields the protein CASSGQWSSYNSPLHF.

The CDR3 spells CASSSGRTNNEQFF. The CDR3 bases are TGTGCCAGCAGCTCTGGAAGGACTAACAATGAGCAGTTCTTC. This chain links TRBV11-2 with TRBJ2-1, with D perhaps matching TRBD2 (6 bases). Trimming pared 4 bases from V and 5 bases from J, leaving 12 bases between. The CDR3 is 14 amino acids. Germline V gene sequence: CDR1 SGHAT, CDR2 FQNNGV.

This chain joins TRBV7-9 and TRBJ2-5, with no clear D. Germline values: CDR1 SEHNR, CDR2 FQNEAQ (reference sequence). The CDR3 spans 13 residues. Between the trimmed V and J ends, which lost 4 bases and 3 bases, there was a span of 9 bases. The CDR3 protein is CASSSALEETQYF. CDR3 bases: TGTGCCAGCAGCTCGGCATTGGAAGAGACCCAGTACTTC.

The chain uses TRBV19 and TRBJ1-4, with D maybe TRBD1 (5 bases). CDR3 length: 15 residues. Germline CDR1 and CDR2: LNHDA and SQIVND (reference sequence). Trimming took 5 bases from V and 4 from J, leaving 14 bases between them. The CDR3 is CASSHSGRDNEKLFF. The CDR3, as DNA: TGTGCCAGTAGTCACTCAGGGAGAGATAATGAAAAACTGTTTTTT.

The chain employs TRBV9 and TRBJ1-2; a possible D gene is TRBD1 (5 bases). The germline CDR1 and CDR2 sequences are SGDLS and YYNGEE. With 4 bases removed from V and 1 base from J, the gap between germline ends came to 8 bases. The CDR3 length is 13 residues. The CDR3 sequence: CASSTGDNYGYTF. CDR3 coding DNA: TGTGCCAGCAGCACGGGGGATAACTATGGCTACACCTTC.

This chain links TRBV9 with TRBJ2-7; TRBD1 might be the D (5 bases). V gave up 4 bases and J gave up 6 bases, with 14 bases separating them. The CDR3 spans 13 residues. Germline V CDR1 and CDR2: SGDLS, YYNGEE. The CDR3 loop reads CASSSSTGGEQYF. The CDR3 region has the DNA TGTGCCAGCAGCTCCTCCACAGGCGGCGAGCAGTACTTC.

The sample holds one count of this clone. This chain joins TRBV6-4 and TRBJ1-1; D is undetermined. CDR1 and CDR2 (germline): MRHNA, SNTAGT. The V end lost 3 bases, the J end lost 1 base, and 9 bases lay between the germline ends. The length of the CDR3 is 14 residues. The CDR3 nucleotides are TGTGCCAGCAGTGAGAACGGGCGGAACACTGAAGCTTTCTTT. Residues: CASSENGRNTEAFF.

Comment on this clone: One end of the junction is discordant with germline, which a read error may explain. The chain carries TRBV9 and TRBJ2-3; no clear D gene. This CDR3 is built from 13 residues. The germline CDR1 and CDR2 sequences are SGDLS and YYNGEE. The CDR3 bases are TGTGCCAGCAACGTAGACTCTCCAGATACGCAGTATTTT. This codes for CASNVDSPDTQYF.

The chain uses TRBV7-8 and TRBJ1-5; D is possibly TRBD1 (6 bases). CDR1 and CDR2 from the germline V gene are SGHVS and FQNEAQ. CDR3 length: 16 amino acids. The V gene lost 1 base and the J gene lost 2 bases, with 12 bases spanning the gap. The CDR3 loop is CASSLGAGDGNQPQHF. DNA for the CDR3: TGTGCCAGCAGCTTAGGAGCAGGGGATGGCAATCAGCCCCAGCATTTT.